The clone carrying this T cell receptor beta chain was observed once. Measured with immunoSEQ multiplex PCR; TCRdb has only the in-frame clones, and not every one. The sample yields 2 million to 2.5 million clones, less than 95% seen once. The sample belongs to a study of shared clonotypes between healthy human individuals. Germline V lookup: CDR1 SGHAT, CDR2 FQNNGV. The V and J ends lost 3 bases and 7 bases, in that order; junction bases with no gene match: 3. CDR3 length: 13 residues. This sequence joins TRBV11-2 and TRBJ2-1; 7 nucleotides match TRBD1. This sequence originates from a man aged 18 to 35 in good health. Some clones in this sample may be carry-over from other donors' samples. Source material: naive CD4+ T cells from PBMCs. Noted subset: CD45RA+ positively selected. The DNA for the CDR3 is TGTGCCAGCAGCTTGAGGGGGCCGAATGAGCAGTTCTTC. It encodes CASSLRGPNEQFF.